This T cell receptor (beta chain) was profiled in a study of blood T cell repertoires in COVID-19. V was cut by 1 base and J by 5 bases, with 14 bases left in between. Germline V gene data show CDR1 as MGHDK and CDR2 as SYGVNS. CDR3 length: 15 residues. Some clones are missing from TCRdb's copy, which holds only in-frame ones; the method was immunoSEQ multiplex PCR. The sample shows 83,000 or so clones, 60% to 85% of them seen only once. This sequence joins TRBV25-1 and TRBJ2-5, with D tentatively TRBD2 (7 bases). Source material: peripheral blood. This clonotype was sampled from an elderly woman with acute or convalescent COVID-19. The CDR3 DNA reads TGTGCCAGCAGTGAATCCGGGGGGCCTTCCGAGACCCAGTACTTC. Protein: CASSESGGPSETQYF.